Below, 25 T cell receptor beta chains from the same sample are listed, as sequenced in a study of shared clonotypes between healthy human individuals. Sequencing was performed with immunoSEQ multiplex PCR; in TCRdb, only in-frame clones are kept and a portion is missing. This table holds about 960,000 clones, 60% to 85% found once. Sequenced material: memory CD4+ T cells sorted from blood. Sample subset: CD45RA-negative fraction. These receptors all come from a young man in good health.

Turning to this clone: Other nucleotide sequences in the sample specify the same CDR3. The gene calls are TRBV5-1 and TRBJ1-5; tentative D call: TRBD1 (5 bases). V was cut by 2 bases and J by 1 base, with 7 bases left in between. Germline values: CDR1 SGHRS, CDR2 YFSETQ. This CDR3 contains 14 residues. The CDR3 sequence: CASSFGDSNQPQHF. The DNA of the CDR3 is TGCGCCAGCAGCTTCGGGGACAGCAATCAGCCCCAGCATTTT. Based on the CDR3 plus reference TRBV5-1 and TRBJ1-5, the full variable domain is KAGVTQTPRYLIKTRGQQVTLSCSPISGHRSVSWYQQTPGQGLQFLFEYFSETQRNKGNFPGRFSGRQFSNSRSEMNVSTLELGDSALYLCASSFGDSNQPQHFGDGTRLSIL.

The V gene is TRBV18, the J gene TRBJ1-5; D perhaps matches TRBD1 (6 bases). The CDR3 is 16 amino acids. V gave up 3 bases and J gave up 0 bases, with 12 bases separating them. Looked up from germline, CDR1 is KGHSH and CDR2 is LQKENI. In DNA form, the CDR3 reads TGTGCCAGCTCACCCCAGGGACATATTAGCAATCAGCCCCAGCATTTT. Protein sequence: CASSPQGHISNQPQHF.

The chain has TRBV5-1 and TRBJ2-5; D is unclear. Deletions cut 0 bases from V and 1 base from J, with 10 bases between. The germline V gene has CDR1 SGHRS and CDR2 YFSETQ. This CDR3 region has 15 residues. The CDR3 reads CASSLATGGQETQYF. CDR3 nucleotides: TGCGCCAGCAGCTTGGCCACGGGCGGCCAAGAGACCCAGTACTTC.

The chain joins TRBV7-2 to TRBJ2-7; TRBD2 matches 9 bases. The CDR3 consists of 16 residues. With V trimmed by 5 bases and J by 6 bases, 14 bases remained unmatched. Germline-derived CDR1 and CDR2 are SGHTA and FQGNSA. The CDR3 here is CASSPFKGLAFREQYF. The CDR3 DNA reads as TGTGCCAGCAGCCCTTTCAAGGGACTAGCTTTTCGCGAGCAGTACTTC.

V usage is TRBV30 and J usage is TRBJ1-2; 8 bases match TRBD1. Germline assignment: CDR1 GTSNPN and CDR2 SVGIG (reference sequence). The CDR3 runs to 13 residues. V lost 2 bases to trimming and J lost 6 bases; unmatched junction nucleotides: 5. In nucleotides, the CDR3 is TGTGCCTGGAGTCCCGACAGGGGACATGGCTACACCTTC. This encodes CAWSPDRGHGYTF.

V usage is TRBV29-1 and J usage is TRBJ2-1; TRBD2 matches at 11 bases. The CDR3 spans 18 residues. After removal of 4 bases from V and 0 bases from J, the junction contained 11 bases not matched to a gene. Germline V lookup: CDR1 SQVTM, CDR2 ANQGSEA. For the CDR3, the DNA is TGCAGCGTTGGAGGGCTAGCGGGGGGACCCAGCTCCTACAATGAGCAGTTCTTC. Protein product: CSVGGLAGGPSSYNEQFF.

This chain links TRBV25-1 with TRBJ2-7; no definite D call. V was shortened by 1 base and J by 2 bases, with 6 bases between the two germline ends. The CDR3 totals 13 residues. Germline V gene lookup returns CDR1 MGHDK and CDR2 SYGVNS. In nucleotides, the CDR3 is TGTGCCAGCAGTGAATCTCGGCCCTACGAGCAGTACTTC. This codes for CASSESRPYEQYF.

V usage is TRBV7-2 and J usage is TRBJ1-5, with TRBD1 matching over 7 bases. CDR3 length: 15 amino acids. The junction had 4 bases not matched to a gene; V was cut back by 2 bases and J by 3 bases. Germline assignment: CDR1 SGHTA and CDR2 FQGNSA. CDR3 nucleotide sequence: TGTGCCAGCAGCTTAATTACAGGGGCCAATCAGCCCCAGCATTTT. It codes for CASSLITGANQPQHF.

The chain links TRBV28 to TRBJ2-6; 8 bases align to TRBD1. Germline V gives CDR1 MDHEN, CDR2 SYDVKM. This CDR3 spans 14 amino acids. V lost 7 bases, J lost 8 bases, and 7 bases stayed unmatched. The CDR3 region is CASTRTGWSNVLTF. CDR3 nucleotide sequence: TGTGCCAGCACCCGGACAGGGTGGTCCAACGTCCTGACTTTC.

This clone was counted only a few times. This chain's CDR3 is CASTQSVSRGETQYF. CDR3 nucleotide sequence: TGTGCCAGTACCCAATCGGTCTCGAGGGGGGAGACCCAGTACTTC. The chain employs TRBV19 and TRBJ2-5, with TRBD1 as a possible D gene (6 bases). Trimming shortened V by 7 bases and J by 5 bases, and 20 bases separated the two germline ends. Germline V gene lookup returns CDR1 LNHDA and CDR2 SQIVND (reference sequence). This CDR3 has 15 amino acids. The full variable domain, with the rest looked up from reference TRBV19 and TRBJ2-5, is DGGITQSPKYLFRKEGQNVTLSCEQNLNHDAMYWYRQDPGQGLRLIYYSQIVNDFQKGDIAEGYSVSREKKESFPLTVTSAQKNPTAFYLCASTQSVSRGETQYFGPGTRLLVL.

Only a few counts were recorded for this clone. The rearrangement uses TRBV5-4 and TRBJ2-3; no clear D gene. Germline V CDR1 and CDR2: SGHNT, YYREEE (reference sequence). V dropped 0 bases and J dropped 2 bases, with 7 bases sitting between them. The CDR3 is made up of 14 amino acids. The CDR3 nucleotides read TGTGCCAGCAGCTTGGAGCCCTCCACAGATACGCAGTATTTT. This codes for CASSLEPSTDTQYF.

J is TRBJ2-3 and V is TRBV7-8, with D unresolved. The CDR3 has 13 residues. V lost 3 bases, J lost 3 bases, and 7 bases lay in between. Germline V gene data show CDR1 as SGHVS and CDR2 as FQNEAQ. In nucleotides, the CDR3 is TGTGCCAGCAGCTTCTCCTCTACAGATACGCAGTATTTT. As protein: CASSFSSTDTQYF.

V usage is TRBV5-1 and J usage is TRBJ2-5; 7 nucleotides match TRBD2. Germline trimming cut 0 bases from V and 4 bases from J; bases unmatched to any gene: 6. CDR3 length: 15 amino acids. Germline CDR1 reads SGHRS; CDR2 reads YFSETQ. The chain's CDR3 is CASSLVGLDGETQYF. CDR3 bases: TGCGCCAGCAGCTTGGTCGGACTAGACGGAGAGACCCAGTACTTC.

The rearrangement uses TRBV19 and TRBJ1-5; D might be TRBD1 (5 bases). The CDR3 runs to 15 residues. The V end was cut by 1 base, the J end by 4 bases, with 11 bases between. The germline V gene has CDR1 LNHDA and CDR2 SQIVND (reference sequence). DNA for the CDR3: TGTGCCAGTAGTATAGTGGGGGACGGTAATCAGCCCCAGCATTTT. It codes for CASSIVGDGNQPQHF.

V and J are TRBV7-3 and TRBJ2-6, with 8 nucleotides matching TRBD1. Germline V gives CDR1 SGHTA, CDR2 FQGTGA. CDR3 length equals 16 residues. With 5 bases clipped from V and 0 bases from J, the junction kept 3 bases outside the gene matches. Here the CDR3 DNA reads TGTGCCAGCAGCGAAACAGGGGGCTCTGGGGCCAACGTCCTGACTTTC. Translated: CASSETGGSGANVLTF.

The chain employs TRBV19 and TRBJ1-4; D remains ambiguous. CDR3 length: 13 amino acids. Germline CDR1 and CDR2: LNHDA and SQIVND (reference sequence). Between the trimmed V and J ends, which lost 5 bases and 6 bases, there was a span of 10 bases. The CDR3 here is CASSQKRYEKLFF. CDR3 in DNA: TGTGCCAGTAGTCAAAAACGATATGAAAAACTGTTTTTT.

V gene TRBV5-5 combines with J gene TRBJ2-2; the D gene is possibly TRBD2 (6 bases). The V gene lost 3 bases and the J gene lost 7 bases, with 19 bases spanning the gap. CDR1 and CDR2 (germline): SGHKS, YYEKEE (reference sequence). The CDR3 covers 16 residues. The CDR3 DNA is TGTGCCAGCAGCTCAACCGGGACTTCAACGATCGGGGAGCTGTTTTTT. Protein product: CASSSTGTSTIGELFF.

To note about this clone: Germline is not matched at one junction end, which may reflect a read error. The J gene is TRBJ1-6, the V gene TRBV10-3; D is perhaps TRBD1 (5 bases). Looked up from germline, CDR1 is ENHRY and CDR2 is SYGVKD. The length of the CDR3 is 15 residues. CDR3 sequence reads: CAISEGDSYYSPLHF. Written as DNA, the CDR3 is TGTGCCATCAGTGAGGGAGACAGCTATTATTCACCCCTCCACTTT.

The J gene is TRBJ1-5, the V gene TRBV7-9; D ambiguous. Germline CDR1 SEHNR, CDR2 FQNEAQ (reference sequence). V was shortened by 0 bases and J by 0 bases, with 6 bases between the two germline ends. This CDR3 has 15 residues. The CDR3 bases are TGTGCCAGCAGCTTAGCGGGCAGTAGCAATCAGCCCCAGCATTTT. Amino acids: CASSLAGSSNQPQHF.

The chain is built from TRBV4-1 and TRBJ2-7; 8 bases fit TRBD2. Trimming removed 4 bases from V and 0 bases from J; junction bases left unmatched: 5. Germline V lookup: CDR1 MGHRA, CDR2 YSYEKL. The CDR3 loop spans 15 amino acids. CDR3 DNA sequence: TGCGCCAGCAGCCTAGCCGGGACTAGCTCCTACGAGCAGTACTTC. Amino acid sequence: CASSLAGTSSYEQYF.

V and J are TRBV7-6 and TRBJ2-7, with D perhaps matching TRBD1 or TRBD2 (6 bases each). V shed 3 bases and J shed 6 bases, with 12 bases lying between them. This CDR3 comprises 13 residues. CDR1 and CDR2 from the germline V gene are SGHVS and FNYEAQ. CDR3 loop: CASSFLGGSEQYF. The CDR3 nucleotides read TGTGCCAGCAGCTTTTTGGGGGGCAGCGAGCAGTACTTC.

The chain links TRBV12-5 to TRBJ2-5, with 13 positions matching TRBD2. Trimming removed 1 base from V and 4 bases from J; junction bases left unmatched: 6. This CDR3 comprises 17 residues. Germline assignment: CDR1 LGHNT and CDR2 FRNRAP. CDR3 region: CASGLGTSGGGRETQYF. The CDR3 bases are TGTGCTAGTGGTTTGGGGACTAGCGGGGGCGGGAGAGAGACCCAGTACTTC.

The J gene is TRBJ1-1, the V gene TRBV7-2; D unclear. CDR3 size: 16 residues. V shed 1 base and J shed 5 bases, with 17 bases lying between them. The V gene's germline CDR1 is SGHTA and CDR2 FQGNSA. CDR3 residues: CASSLVTRRSGTEAFF. The CDR3 nucleotides are TGTGCCAGCAGCTTAGTAACACGCCGGTCAGGAACTGAAGCTTTCTTT.

The chain joins TRBV27 to TRBJ2-3, with a weak D call TRBD1 (6 bases). Germline V gene data show CDR1 as MNHEY and CDR2 as SMNVEV (reference sequence). The CDR3 spans 17 residues. V was shortened by 3 bases and J by 1 base, with 17 bases between the two germline ends. CDR3 region: CASSFSGTGRRTDTQYF. The CDR3 region has the DNA TGTGCCAGCAGTTTCTCCGGAACAGGGCGCCGCACAGATACGCAGTATTTT.

The chain uses TRBV7-9 and TRBJ1-1; the D gene is possibly TRBD1 (5 bases). Trimming pared 5 bases from V and 6 bases from J, leaving 16 bases between. CDR1 is SEHNR, CDR2 FQNEAQ, per germline (reference sequence). The CDR3 runs to 14 residues. The CDR3 DNA follows: TGTGCCAGCAGCACCTCGGCAGGAGGGGCTGAAGCTTTCTTT. The encoded protein is CASSTSAGGAEAFF.